This section outlines one T cell receptor beta chain sequence together with its context. Its specific antigen is unknown. The input lacks base qualities; no much larger clone sits a single base away. The sample comes from a study of cytomegalovirus exposure and HLA in healthy donors (TCRdb year 2017). Regarding the complete study: According to a later analysis, the 100 to 150 validation repertoires were produced on the same platform as the approximately 690 repertoires of the first cohort. The study aimed to test whether cataloging public T cell receptors could reveal signatures of past pathogen exposure. In addition to the first cohort of several hundred subjects, a separate validation cohort of approximately 130 different subjects was used. To predict cytomegalovirus infection status, the study combined high-throughput TCR immunosequencing, statistical association of individual TCRs with disease status, and machine learning.

Paper-wide results and their limitations: In vitro tests confirmed that a few of the cytomegalovirus-associated TCR beta chains recognize cytomegalovirus antigens. While some public TCRs were present in many individuals, most TCR sequences turned up only very rarely across donors. In a later analysis, TCRs clustered in the first cohort were found to also tend to co-occur in the 120 validation repertoires, with approximately 93% of cluster scores above 0. It was suggested by the authors that the approach could potentially be generalized to other disease states and immunological phenotypes. The classifier was reported to diagnose cytomegalovirus status with high specificity and sensitivity in both the original and validation cohorts. The study gave a list of over 150 TCR beta chains associated with cytomegalovirus. The validation cohort had no HLA typing available for a later analysis, so co-occurrence within that cohort was assessed over all 120 or so repertoires.

The donors were included in the validation cohort of approximately 130 subjects, a group kept apart from the approximately 700-subject first cohort. Counted from cysteine to phenylalanine, this CDR3 has 15 amino acids. Only the CDR3 portion is preserved as DNA: 45 bases, with reading frame beginning at the first base. The V end gives up 0 bases and the J end 5 bases, leaving 6 bases in the junction not matched to a gene. CDR1 and CDR2 are drawn from the germline V gene (reference sequence): LNHNV, YYDKDF. Library preparation was by the immunoSEQ multiplex PCR assay. As for the authors' bioinformatics: To diagnose cytomegalovirus status from the catalog of TCR beta chain sequences, a statistical classification framework was built. TCRdb carries this immuneACCESS record with in-frame sequences only. Its versions omit some clonotypes, under half of them owing to an unresolved V gene in the studies checked, with the rest unexplained. V, J and clone size are taken as reported in that table, and D and trimming were inferred from the DNA itself. This sample comprises some 68,000 clones, 90% to 95% of them detected only once. The ten largest clonotypes hold 1.2% to 1.5% of the sample.

Sequenced input: PBMCs. The sequence derives from a man younger than 35 in good health and CMV-seropositive. The chain couples TRBV15 to TRBJ2-5, and 7 bases in between align with TRBD2. Read as DNA, the sequence is TGTGCCACCAGCAGAGATCTCGGCGGGGGTGAGACCCAGTACTTC. This yields the protein CATSRDLGGGETQYF.